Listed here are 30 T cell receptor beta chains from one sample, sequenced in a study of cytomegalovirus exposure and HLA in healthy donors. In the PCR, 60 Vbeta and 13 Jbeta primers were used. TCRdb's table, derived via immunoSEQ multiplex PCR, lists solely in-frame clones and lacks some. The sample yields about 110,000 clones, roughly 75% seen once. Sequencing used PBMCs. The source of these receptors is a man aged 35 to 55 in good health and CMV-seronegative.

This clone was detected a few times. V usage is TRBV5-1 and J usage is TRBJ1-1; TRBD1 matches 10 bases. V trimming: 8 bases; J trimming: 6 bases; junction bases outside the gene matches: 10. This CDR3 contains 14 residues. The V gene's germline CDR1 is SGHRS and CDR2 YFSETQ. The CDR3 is CASNLRGQGSEAFF. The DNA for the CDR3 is TGCGCCAGTAACCTCCGGGGACAGGGGTCTGAAGCTTTCTTT.

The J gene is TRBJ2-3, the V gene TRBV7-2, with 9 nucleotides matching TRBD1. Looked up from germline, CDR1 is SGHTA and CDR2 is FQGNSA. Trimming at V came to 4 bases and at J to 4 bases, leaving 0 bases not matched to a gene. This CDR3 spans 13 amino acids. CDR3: CASSWTGADTQYF. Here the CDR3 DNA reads TGTGCCAGCAGCTGGACAGGGGCAGATACGCAGTATTTT.

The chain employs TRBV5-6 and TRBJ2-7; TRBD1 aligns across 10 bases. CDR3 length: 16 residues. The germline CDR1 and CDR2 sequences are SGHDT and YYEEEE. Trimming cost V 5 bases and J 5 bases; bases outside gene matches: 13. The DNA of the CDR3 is TGTGCCAGCAGGCAAATTTGGGGACAGGGGAGCCACGAGCAGTACTTC. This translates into CASRQIWGQGSHEQYF.

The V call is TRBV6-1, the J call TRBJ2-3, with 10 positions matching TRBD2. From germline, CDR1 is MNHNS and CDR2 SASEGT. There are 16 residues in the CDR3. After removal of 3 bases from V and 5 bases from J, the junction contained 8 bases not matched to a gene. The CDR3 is CASSDQVAGGRDTQYF. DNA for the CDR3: TGTGCCAGCAGTGATCAGGTAGCGGGGGGCAGAGATACGCAGTATTTT.

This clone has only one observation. This chain's CDR3 is CASSLGAGQGRRGYTF. The DNA of the CDR3 is TGTGCCAGCAGCTTAGGGGCGGGACAGGGGAGACGGGGCTACACCTTC. The chain recombines TRBV7-9 with TRBJ1-2, with 10 positions matching TRBD1. In germline, CDR1 is SEHNR, CDR2 FQNEAQ (reference sequence). This CDR3 has 16 residues. The V gene end was trimmed by 1 base and the J gene end by 8 bases; junction bases not matched to a gene: 10.

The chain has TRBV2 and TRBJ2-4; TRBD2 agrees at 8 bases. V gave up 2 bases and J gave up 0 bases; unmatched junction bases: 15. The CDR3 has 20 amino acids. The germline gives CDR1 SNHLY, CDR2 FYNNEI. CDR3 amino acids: CASSEFRVRGAPLAKNIQYF. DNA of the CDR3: TGTGCCAGCAGTGAATTCAGGGTGCGGGGGGCACCTTTAGCCAAAAACATTCAGTACTTC. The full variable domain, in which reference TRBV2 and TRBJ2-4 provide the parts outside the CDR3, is EPEVTQTPSHQVTQMGQEVILRCVPISNHLYFYWYRQILGQKVEFLVSFYNNEISEKSEIFDDQFSVERPDGSNFTLKIRSTKLEDSAMYFCASSEFRVRGAPLAKNIQYFGAGTRLSVL.

CDR3 sequence: CASSLQGARDEQYF. The CDR3 nucleotides are TGTGCCAGCAGCTTGCAGGGGGCTCGCGACGAGCAGTACTTC. V and J are TRBV5-5 and TRBJ2-7; TRBD1 aligns across 8 bases. This CDR3 comprises 14 residues. V shed 1 base, J shed 5 bases, and the junction held 5 bases outside the gene matches. The germline gives CDR1 SGHKS, CDR2 YYEKEE (reference sequence). The full variable domain, in which reference TRBV5-5 and TRBJ2-7 provide the parts outside the CDR3, is DAGVTQSPTHLIKTRGQQVTLRCSPISGHKSVSWYQQVLGQGPQFIFQYYEKEERGRGNFPDRFSARQFPNYSSELNVNALLLGDSALYLCASSLQGARDEQYFGPGTRLTVT.

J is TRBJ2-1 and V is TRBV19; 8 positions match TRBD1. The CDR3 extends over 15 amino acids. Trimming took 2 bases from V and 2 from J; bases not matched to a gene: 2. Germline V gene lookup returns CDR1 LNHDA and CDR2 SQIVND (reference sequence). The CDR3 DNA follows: TGTGCCAGTAGTATATCACAGGGGGCCTACAATGAGCAGTTCTTC. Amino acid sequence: CASSISQGAYNEQFF.

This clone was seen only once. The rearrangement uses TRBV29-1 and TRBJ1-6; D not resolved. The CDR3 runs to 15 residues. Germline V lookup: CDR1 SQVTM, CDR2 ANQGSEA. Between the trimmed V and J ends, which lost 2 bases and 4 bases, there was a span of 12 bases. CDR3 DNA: TGCAGCGTTGAAACCACGCTACTGTATAATTCACCCCTCCACTTT. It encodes CSVETTLLYNSPLHF.

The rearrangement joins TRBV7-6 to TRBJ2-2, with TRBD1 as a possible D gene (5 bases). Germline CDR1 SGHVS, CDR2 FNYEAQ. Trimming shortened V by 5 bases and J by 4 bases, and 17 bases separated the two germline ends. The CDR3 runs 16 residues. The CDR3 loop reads CASSPALGQGTGELFF. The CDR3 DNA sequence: TGTGCCAGCAGCCCGGCTCTAGGGCAGGGCACCGGGGAGCTGTTTTTT. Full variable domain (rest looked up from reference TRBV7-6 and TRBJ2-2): GAGVSQSPRYKVTKRGQDVALRCDPISGHVSLYWYRQALGQGPEFLTYFNYEAQQDKSGLPNDRFSAERPEGSISTLTIQRTEQRDSAMYRCASSPALGQGTGELFFGEGSRLTVL.

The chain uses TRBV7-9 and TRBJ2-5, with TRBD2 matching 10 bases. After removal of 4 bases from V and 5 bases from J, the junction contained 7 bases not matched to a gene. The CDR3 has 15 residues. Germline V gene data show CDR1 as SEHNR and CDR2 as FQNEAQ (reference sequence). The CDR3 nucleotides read TGTGCCAGCAGCTCCCGACTAGCGGGTGGGGAGACCCAGTACTTC. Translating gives CASSSRLAGGETQYF. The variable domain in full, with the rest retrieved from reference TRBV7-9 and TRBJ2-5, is DTGVSQNPRHKITKRGQNVTFRCDPISEHNRLYWYRQTLGQGPEFLTYFQNEAQLEKSRLLSDRFSAERPKGSFSTLEIQRTEQGDSAMYLCASSSRLAGGETQYFGPGTRLLVL.

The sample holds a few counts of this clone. The CDR3 protein is CASRADRGAGELFF. The CDR3 nucleotides read TGTGCCAGCAGGGCGGACAGGGGAGCCGGGGAGCTGTTTTTT. The V call is TRBV7-9, the J call TRBJ2-2, with 9 nucleotides matching TRBD1. Looked up from germline, CDR1 is SEHNR and CDR2 is FQNEAQ (reference sequence). CDR3 length: 14 residues. After removal of 6 bases from V and 6 bases from J, the junction contained 5 bases not matched to a gene.

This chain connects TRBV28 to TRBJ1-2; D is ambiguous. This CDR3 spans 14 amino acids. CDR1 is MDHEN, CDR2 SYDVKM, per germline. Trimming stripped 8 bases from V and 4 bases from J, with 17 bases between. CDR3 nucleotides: TGTGCCAGCCGCGGAGGGCGAGGAGGCTATGGCTACACCTTC. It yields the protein CASRGGRGGYGYTF.

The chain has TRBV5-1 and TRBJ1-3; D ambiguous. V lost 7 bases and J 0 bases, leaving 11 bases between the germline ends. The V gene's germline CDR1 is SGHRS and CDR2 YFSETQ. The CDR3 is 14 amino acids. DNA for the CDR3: TGCGCCAGCGGCGTTGGAGACTCTGGAAACACCATATATTTT. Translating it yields CASGVGDSGNTIYF.

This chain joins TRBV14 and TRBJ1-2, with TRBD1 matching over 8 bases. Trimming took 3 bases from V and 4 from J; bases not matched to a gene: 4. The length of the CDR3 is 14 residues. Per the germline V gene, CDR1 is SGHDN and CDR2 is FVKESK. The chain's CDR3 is CASSQDRDAYGYTF. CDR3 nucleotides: TGTGCCAGCAGCCAGGACAGGGATGCCTATGGCTACACCTTC. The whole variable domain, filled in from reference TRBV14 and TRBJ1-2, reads EAGVTQFPSHSVIEKGQTVTLRCDPISGHDNLYWYRRVMGKEIKFLLHFVKESKQDESGMPNNRFLAERTGGTYSTLKVQPAELEDSGVYFCASSQDRDAYGYTFGSGTRLTVV.

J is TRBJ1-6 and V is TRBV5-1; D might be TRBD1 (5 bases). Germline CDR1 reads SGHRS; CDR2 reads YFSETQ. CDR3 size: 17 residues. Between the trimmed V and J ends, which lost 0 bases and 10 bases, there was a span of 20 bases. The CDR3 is CASSLAPGQGSYSPLHF. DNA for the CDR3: TGCGCCAGCAGCTTGGCGCCCGGGCAGGGAAGTTACTCACCCCTCCACTTT. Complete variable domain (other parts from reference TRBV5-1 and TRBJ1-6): KAGVTQTPRYLIKTRGQQVTLSCSPISGHRSVSWYQQTPGQGLQFLFEYFSETQRNKGNFPGRFSGRQFSNSRSEMNVSTLELGDSALYLCASSLAPGQGSYSPLHFGNGTRLTVT.

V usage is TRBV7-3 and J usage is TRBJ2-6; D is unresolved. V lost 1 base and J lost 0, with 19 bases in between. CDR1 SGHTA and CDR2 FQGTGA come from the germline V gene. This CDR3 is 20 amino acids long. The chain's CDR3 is CASSLIAPGQLGSGANVLTF. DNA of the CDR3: TGTGCCAGCAGCTTAATCGCTCCGGGTCAGCTAGGCTCTGGGGCCAACGTCCTGACTTTC.

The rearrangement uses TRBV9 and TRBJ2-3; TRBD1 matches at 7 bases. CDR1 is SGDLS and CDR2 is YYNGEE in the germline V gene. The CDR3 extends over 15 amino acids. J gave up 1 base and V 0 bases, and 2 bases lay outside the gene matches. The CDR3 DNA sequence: TGTGCCAGCAGCGTAGTGGGGACAGGCACAGATACGCAGTATTTT. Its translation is CASSVVGTGTDTQYF.

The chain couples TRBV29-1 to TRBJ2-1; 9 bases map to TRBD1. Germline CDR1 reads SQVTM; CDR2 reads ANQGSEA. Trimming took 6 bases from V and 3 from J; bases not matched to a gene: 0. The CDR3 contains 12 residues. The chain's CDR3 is CSVGQGYNEQFF. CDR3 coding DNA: TGCAGCGTGGGACAGGGCTACAATGAGCAGTTCTTC.

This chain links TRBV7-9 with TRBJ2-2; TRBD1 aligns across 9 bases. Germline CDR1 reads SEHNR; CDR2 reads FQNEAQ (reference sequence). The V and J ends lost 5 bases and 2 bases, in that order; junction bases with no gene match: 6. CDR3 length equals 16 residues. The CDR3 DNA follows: TGTGCCAGCAGCCCGACAGGGGGGCTCAACACCGGGGAGCTGTTTTTT. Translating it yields CASSPTGGLNTGELFF.

CDR3 coding DNA: TGTGCCAGCAGCGTAAACAGGGACCCCAATTCACCCCTCCACTTT. Encoded protein: CASSVNRDPNSPLHF. This sequence joins TRBV6-1 and TRBJ1-6, with D perhaps TRBD1 (6 bases). The CDR3 is made up of 15 amino acids. Trimming removed 6 bases from V and 7 bases from J, with 16 bases in between. Germline V CDR1 and CDR2: MNHNS, SASEGT.

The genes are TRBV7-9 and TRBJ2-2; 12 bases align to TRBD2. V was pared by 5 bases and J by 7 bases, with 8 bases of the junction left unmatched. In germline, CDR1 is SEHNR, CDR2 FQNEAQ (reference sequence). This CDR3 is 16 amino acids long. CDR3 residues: CASSRRLAGAIGELFF. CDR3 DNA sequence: TGTGCCAGCAGCCGCAGACTAGCGGGGGCTATCGGGGAGCTGTTTTTT.

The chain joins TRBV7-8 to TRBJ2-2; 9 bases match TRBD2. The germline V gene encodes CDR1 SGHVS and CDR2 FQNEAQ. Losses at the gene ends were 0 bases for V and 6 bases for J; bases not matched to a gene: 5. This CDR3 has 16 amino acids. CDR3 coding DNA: TGTGCCAGCAGCTTAGCGGGCGGGGGGGCGTCCGGGGAGCTGTTTTTT. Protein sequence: CASSLAGGGASGELFF.

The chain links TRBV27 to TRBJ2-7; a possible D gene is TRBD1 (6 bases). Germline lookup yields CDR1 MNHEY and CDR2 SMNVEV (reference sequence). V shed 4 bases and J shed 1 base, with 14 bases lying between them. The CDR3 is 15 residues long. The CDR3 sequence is CASSWGQGLSYEQYF. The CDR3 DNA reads TGTGCCAGCAGTTGGGGGCAGGGCCTTTCCTACGAGCAGTACTTC.

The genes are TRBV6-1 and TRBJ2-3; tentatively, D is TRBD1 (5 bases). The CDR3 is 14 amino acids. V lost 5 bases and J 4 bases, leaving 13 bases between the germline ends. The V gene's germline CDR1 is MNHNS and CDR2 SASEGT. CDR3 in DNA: TGTGCCAGCAGTCCACGACAGAGCCCAGATACGCAGTATTTT. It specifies CASSPRQSPDTQYF.

CDR3 region: CASSTFNSGELFF. Here the CDR3 DNA reads TGTGCCAGTAGTACATTCAACTCCGGGGAGCTGTTTTTT. This rearrangement joins TRBV19 to TRBJ2-2, with unresolved D. This CDR3 has 13 amino acids. The germline V gene encodes CDR1 LNHDA and CDR2 SQIVND (reference sequence). V was shortened by 4 bases and J by 6 bases, with 9 bases between the two germline ends.

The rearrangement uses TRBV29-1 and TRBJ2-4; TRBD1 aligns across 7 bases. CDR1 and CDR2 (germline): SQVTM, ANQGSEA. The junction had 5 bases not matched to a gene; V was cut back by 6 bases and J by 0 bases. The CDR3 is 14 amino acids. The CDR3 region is CSVAGTVAKNIQYF. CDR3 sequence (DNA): TGCAGCGTCGCCGGGACAGTAGCCAAAAACATTCAGTACTTC. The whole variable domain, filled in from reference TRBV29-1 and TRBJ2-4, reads SAVISQKPSRDICQRGTSLTIQCQVDSQVTMMFWYRQQPGQSLTLIATANQGSEATYESGFVIDKFPISRPNLTFSTLTVSNMSPEDSSIYLCSVAGTVAKNIQYFGAGTRLSVL.

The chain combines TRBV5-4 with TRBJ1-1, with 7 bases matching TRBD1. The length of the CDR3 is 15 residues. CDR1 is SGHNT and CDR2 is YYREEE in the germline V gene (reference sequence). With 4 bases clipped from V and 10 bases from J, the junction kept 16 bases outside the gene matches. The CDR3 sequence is CASSITGVGSWGAFF. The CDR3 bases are TGTGCCAGCAGCATTACAGGGGTCGGGTCTTGGGGAGCTTTCTTT.

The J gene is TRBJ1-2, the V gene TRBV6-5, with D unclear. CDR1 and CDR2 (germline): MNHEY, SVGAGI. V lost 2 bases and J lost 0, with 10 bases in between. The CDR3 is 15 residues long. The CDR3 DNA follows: TGTGCCAGCAGTTACGGAAGCGGAGCTAACTATGGCTACACCTTC. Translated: CASSYGSGANYGYTF.

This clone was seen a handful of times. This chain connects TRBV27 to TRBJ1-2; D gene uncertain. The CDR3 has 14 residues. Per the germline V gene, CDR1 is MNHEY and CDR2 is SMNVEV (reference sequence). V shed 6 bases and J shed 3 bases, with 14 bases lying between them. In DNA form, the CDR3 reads TGTGCCAGCAGACCCGTCGGGTCCTACTATGGCTACACCTTC. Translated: CASRPVGSYYGYTF.